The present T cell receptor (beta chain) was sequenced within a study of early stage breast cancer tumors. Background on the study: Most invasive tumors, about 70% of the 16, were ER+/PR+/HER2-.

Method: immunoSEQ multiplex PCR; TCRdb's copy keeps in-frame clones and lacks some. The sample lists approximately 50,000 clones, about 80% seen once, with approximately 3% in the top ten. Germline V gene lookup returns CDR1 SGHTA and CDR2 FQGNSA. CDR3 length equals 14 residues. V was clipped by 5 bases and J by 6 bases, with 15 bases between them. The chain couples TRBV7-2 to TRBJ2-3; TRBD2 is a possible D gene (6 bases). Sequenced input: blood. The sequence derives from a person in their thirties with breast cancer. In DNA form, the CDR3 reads TGTGCCAGCAGCCCCCCCAGACGGGAGGATACGCAGTATTTT. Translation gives CASSPPRREDTQYF.